The 2 T cell receptor beta chains below were found in one sample sequenced in a study of cytomegalovirus exposure and HLA in healthy donors. TCRdb's copy holds only in-frame clones and misses some; the assay was immunoSEQ multiplex PCR. The data show some 220,000 clones, 90% to 95% seen once. Input material: PBMCs. The receptors shown here come from a woman under 30 in good health and CMV-seronegative.

V is TRBV6-6 and J is TRBJ2-1; the D gene is possibly TRBD1 (5 bases). Trimming cost V 6 bases and J 2 bases, with 8 bases left between them. Germline CDR1 MNHNY, CDR2 SVGAGI (reference sequence). This CDR3 has 13 amino acids. The CDR3 region is CASRGAPYNEQFF. Written as DNA, the CDR3 is TGTGCCAGCAGAGGGGCCCCCTACAATGAGCAGTTCTTC.

This chain links TRBV18 with TRBJ1-3; D is uncertain. V was pared by 0 bases and J by 2 bases, with 5 bases between. This CDR3 region has 14 residues. Germline V CDR1 and CDR2: KGHSH, LQKENI. CDR3 in DNA: TGTGCCAGCTCACCACCGTTAGCTGGAAACACCATATATTTT. Translated: CASSPPLAGNTIYF.